Included here is one T cell receptor beta chain sequence, with context. No antigen is known for it. Template switching added a universal primer site; cDNA carried unique molecular identifiers. TCRdb called the 5' RACE reads again in MiXCR, with one record for every CDR3 protein. In the table there are more than 650,000 distinct CDR3 sequences, roughly 6% of which are singletons. The data were taken from a study of identical twins. Study-level points and caveats: The study reached conclusions through statistical analysis that was cross-sectional, not following the same donors. Twin-shared out-of-frame alpha sequences showed excess low generation probability.

The CDR3 is 16 amino acids. Donors uniformly comprised healthy Caucasians. Sequences were obtained from naive T cells sorted from blood. The chain employs TRBV21-1 and TRBJ2-1; TRBD1 is the table's D call and was not checked against the DNA. TRBV21-1 is assigned pseudogene status. The source is a man between 18 and 35 years old in good health. The CDR3 spells CASSKGGQGRDGGQFF. The CDR3 DNA is TGTGCCAGCAGCAAAGGAGGACAGGGTCGGGATGGGGGGCAGTTCTTC.